This T cell receptor beta chain originates from a study of blood T cells in healthy people across ages. It was with a sample-barcoded 5' primer and a J-beta primer mix that a second PCR of roughly 7 to 12 cycles was run. A minimum of 2.5 million CDR3-containing paired-end reads was obtained for each sample. One entry per CDR3 protein results from TCRdb running MiXCR on the 5' RACE reads. The sample contains around 1,500,000 distinct CDR3 sequences, roughly 27% of which appear only once. This clonotype was detected a few times. The antigen is undetermined. Regarding the study as a whole: Diversity estimates drawn from one million T cells were deemed underestimates.

Russia was home to the donors, healthy Caucasian individuals aged about 6 to 90. The CDR3 extends over 13 amino acids. From germline, CDR1 is SGHDN and CDR2 FVKESK. Trimming stripped 4 bases from V and 10 bases from J, with 14 bases between. The receptor was isolated from a woman in her 30s in good health. J is TRBJ2-1 and V is TRBV14; possibly TRBD1 or TRBD2 for D (5 bases each). Input material: blood. The CDR3 region is CASSRPGTPEQFF. DNA of the CDR3: TGTGCCAGCAGCCGACCCGGGACCCCCGAGCAGTTCTTC.